This T cell receptor (beta chain) is from a study of CD8 T cells in ankylosing spondylitis (dated by TCRdb to 2015 to 2018). Notes on the research overall: The study set out to find disease-linked TCR variants by profiling T cell receptor beta repertoires in ankylosing spondylitis patients and healthy donors. The full study cohort was made up of about 24 ankylosing spondylitis patients and some 100 healthy donors. Peripheral blood samples were taken, and synovial fluid was additionally collected from ankylosing spondylitis patients.

For each ankylosing spondylitis patient, the synovial fluid sample was matched to a blood sample from that same patient. Results the study describes overall, beyond this receptor: A CD8+ phenotype was shown by the disease-linked clones, which were found at relatively low frequencies in peripheral blood. Significant enrichment of the disease-linked clones was reported in matched synovial fluid samples from ankylosing spondylitis patients. Some motif variants were previously reported in synovial fluid and blood of reactive arthritis patients, suggesting common disease-initiation mechanisms. Blood from ankylosing spondylitis patients appeared to be characterized by a TCR beta motif composed of under 10 highly homologous amino acid variants.

This clonotype was seen at least ten times. The specificity of this receptor is unknown. There are no base qualities to consult, and no much larger clone falls within one base. Sequencing was carried out with an Illumina HiSeq 2500. TCR beta libraries were prepared by quantitative 5'-RACE with molecular barcodes. The original methods were these. A new computational method based on a probabilistic model of VDJ rearrangement was used to identify disease-linked TCR variants. TCRdb cleaned the public reads at Q25 with fastp, built clones with MiXCR and kept in-frame beta chains. All rows with the same CDR3 protein become a single entry with the most common DNA and genes. The V and J calls come from TCRdb's annotation, not from the publication. This sample is represented by around 28,000 distinct CDR3 sequences; 30% of them were singletons. The ten largest account for less than 55% of the sample. CDR1 and CDR2 (MNHEY, SMNVEV) derive from the germline V gene (reference sequence). From cysteine to phenylalanine, the CDR3 is 14 amino acids long. Of all the DNA, just the CDR3 is kept, 42 bases in frame from base 1. V is cut back by 4 bases and J by 8 bases, with 8 bases in the junction unmatched.

The sequencing sample was made of synovial fluid, either unsorted or a sorted T cell fraction (not recorded which). The TCR comes from a male donor with ankylosing spondylitis. Here the chain combines TRBV27 and TRBJ1-2; 9 junctional bases match TRBD1. The encoded CDR3 is CASSSSGTGNGYTF. The DNA sequence follows: TGTGCCAGCAGTTCTTCCGGGACAGGGAACGGCTACACCTTC.